This entry concerns a single T cell receptor beta chain. Regarding time point: pretreatment peripheral blood. The V end was cut by 6 bases, the J end by 1 base, with 16 bases between. Looked up from germline, CDR1 is SGDLS and CDR2 is YYNGEE. The CDR3 length is 15 residues. This sample stems from a study of PD-L1 blockade in urothelial cancer. Study as a whole: Patients started atezolizumab at some point between 2013 and 2015, 1,200 mg intravenously every 3 weeks. Prior exposure to chemotherapy in patients amounted to 0 to 3 regimens received.

Clones were sequenced by immunoSEQ multiplex PCR, and TCRdb holds only the in-frame ones, with some missing. Altogether some 120,000 clones are present, about 81% being singletons, with the ten largest covering roughly 3.5%. Sample: PBMCs, taken around atezolizumab (anti-PD-L1) treatment. This TCR was recovered from a man in his forties or fifties with urothelial cancer. This sequence joins TRBV9 and TRBJ1-1; a possible D gene is TRBD1 (5 bases). The CDR3 DNA sequence: TGTGCCAGCAACCCTGGGGGGAGGGCGAACACTGAAGCTTTCTTT. This translates into CASNPGGRANTEAFF.